This T cell receptor (beta chain) was recorded in a study of radiation and T cells in renal cell carcinoma. Study-wide context: Nephrectomy followed 15 Gy stereotactic body radiation by 4 weeks.

General study results and limits: Without pretreatment biopsies, baseline tumor clonotype presence was undetermined.

The germline CDR1 and CDR2 sequences are MNHEY and SMNVEV (reference sequence). The CDR3 consists of 14 residues. The ends lost 8 bases at V and 4 bases at J; junction bases unmatched: 9. Sequencing used immunoSEQ multiplex PCR; TCRdb keeps in-frame clones, though not all of them. The profile shows approximately 110,000 clones, roughly 80% of them singletons. A word on this clone: Its antigen is undetermined.

The time point denotes: baseline pretreatment blood. The treatment was: 15 Gy SBRT to primary tumor, nephrectomy 4 weeks later. The sequence was obtained from a woman aged 60 to 75 with renal cell carcinoma. Sample: blood, taken from a patient whose treatment included radiotherapy and nephrectomy. V usage is TRBV27 and J usage is TRBJ2-3, with TRBD2 matching 7 bases. CDR3 sequence (DNA): TGTGCCAGCGGGGCGGGAGTGGTCGCAGATACGCAGTATTTT. This encodes CASGAGVVADTQYF.